The subject of this entry is one T cell receptor (beta chain). This record comes from a study of shared clonotypes between healthy human individuals. The data were produced by immunoSEQ multiplex PCR, yet TCRdb's version contains in-frame clones alone and is incomplete. The sample consists of approximately 940,000 clones, 76% of them appearing once. The length of the CDR3 is 15 residues. V lost 6 bases and J lost 8, with 19 bases in between. Germline CDR1 reads MNHEY; CDR2 reads SMNVEV (reference sequence). This TCR came from a young man in good health. This rearrangement joins TRBV27 to TRBJ1-4; weak D call: TRBD1 (6 bases). Sequenced input: memory CD4+ T cells sorted from blood. Subset meaning: CD45RA-negative fraction. The CDR3 protein is CASRQGGLVREKLFF. The CDR3 DNA reads TGTGCCAGCAGACAGGGCGGCCTCGTTAGGGAAAAACTGTTTTTT.